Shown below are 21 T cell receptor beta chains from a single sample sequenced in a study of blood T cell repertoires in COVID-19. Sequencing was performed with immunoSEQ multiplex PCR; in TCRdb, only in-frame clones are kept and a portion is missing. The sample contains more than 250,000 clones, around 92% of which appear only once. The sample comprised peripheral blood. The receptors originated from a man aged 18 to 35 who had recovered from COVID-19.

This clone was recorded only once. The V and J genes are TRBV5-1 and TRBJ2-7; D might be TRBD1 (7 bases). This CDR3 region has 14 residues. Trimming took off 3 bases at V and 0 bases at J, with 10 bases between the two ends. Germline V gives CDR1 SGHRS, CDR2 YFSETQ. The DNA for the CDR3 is TGCGCCAGCAGCTGGGGGGACAGCTCCTACGAGCAGTACTTC. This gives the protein CASSWGDSSYEQYF.

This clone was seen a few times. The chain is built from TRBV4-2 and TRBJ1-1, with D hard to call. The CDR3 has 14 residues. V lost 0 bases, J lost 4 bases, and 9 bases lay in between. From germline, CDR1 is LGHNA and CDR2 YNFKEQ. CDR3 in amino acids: CASSQDVLSTEAFF. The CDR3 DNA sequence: TGTGCCAGCAGCCAAGACGTTTTATCCACTGAAGCTTTCTTT.

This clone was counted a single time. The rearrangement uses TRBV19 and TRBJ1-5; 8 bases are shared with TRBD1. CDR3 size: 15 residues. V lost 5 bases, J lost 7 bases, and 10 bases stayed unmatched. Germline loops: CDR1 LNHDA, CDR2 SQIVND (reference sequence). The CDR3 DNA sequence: TGTGCCAGTAGTTCAACGACAGGGGATATACAGCCCCAGCATTTT. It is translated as CASSSTTGDIQPQHF.

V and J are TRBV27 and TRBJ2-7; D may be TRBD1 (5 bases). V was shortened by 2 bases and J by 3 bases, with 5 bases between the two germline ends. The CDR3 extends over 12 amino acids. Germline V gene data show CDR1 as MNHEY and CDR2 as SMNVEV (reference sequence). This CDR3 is CASSLTGYEQYF. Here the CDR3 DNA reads TGTGCCAGCAGTTTAACAGGCTACGAGCAGTACTTC.

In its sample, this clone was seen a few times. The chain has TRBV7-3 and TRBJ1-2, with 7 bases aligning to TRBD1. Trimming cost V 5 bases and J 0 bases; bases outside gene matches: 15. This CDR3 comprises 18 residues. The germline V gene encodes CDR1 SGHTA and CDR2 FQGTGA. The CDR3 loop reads CASSLGGTALLPNYGYTF. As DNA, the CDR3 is TGTGCCAGCAGCCTCGGAGGGACAGCCCTACTACCTAACTATGGCTACACCTTC.

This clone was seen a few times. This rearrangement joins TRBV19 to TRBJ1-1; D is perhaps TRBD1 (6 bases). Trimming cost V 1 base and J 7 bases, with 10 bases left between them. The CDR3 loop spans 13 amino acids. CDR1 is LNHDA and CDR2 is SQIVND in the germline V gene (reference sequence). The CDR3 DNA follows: TGTGCCAGTAGTATAGGGACAGTACGTGAAGCTTTCTTT. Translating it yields CASSIGTVREAFF.

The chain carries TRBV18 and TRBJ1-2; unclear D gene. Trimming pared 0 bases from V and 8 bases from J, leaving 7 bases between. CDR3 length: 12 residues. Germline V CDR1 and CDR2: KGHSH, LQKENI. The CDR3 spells CASSPPNTGYTF. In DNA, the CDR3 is TGTGCCAGCTCACCACCTAACACAGGCTACACCTTC.

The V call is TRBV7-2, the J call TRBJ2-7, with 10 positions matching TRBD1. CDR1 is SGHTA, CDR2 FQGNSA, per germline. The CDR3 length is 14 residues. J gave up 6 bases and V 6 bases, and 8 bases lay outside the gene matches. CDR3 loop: CASRRGTGEGEQYF. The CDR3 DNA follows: TGTGCCAGCAGACGGGGGACAGGGGAGGGCGAGCAGTACTTC.

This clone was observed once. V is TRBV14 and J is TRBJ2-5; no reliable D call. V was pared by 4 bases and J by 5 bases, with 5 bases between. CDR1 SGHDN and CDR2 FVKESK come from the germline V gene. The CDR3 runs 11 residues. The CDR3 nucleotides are TGTGCCAGCAGCCCCGGGGAGACCCAGTACTTC. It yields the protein CASSPGETQYF.

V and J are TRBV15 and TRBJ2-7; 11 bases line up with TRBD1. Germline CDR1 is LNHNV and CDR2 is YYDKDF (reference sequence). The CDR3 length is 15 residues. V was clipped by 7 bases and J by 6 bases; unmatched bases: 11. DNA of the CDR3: TGTGCCACCACCGCCACCGGGACAGGGGGGGCCGAGCAGTACTTC. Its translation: CATTATGTGGAEQYF. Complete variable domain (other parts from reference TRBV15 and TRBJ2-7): DAMVIQNPRYQVTQFGKPVTLSCSQTLNHNVMYWYQQKSSQAPKLLFHYYDKDFNNEADTPDNFQSRRPNTSFCFLDIRSPGLGDTAMYLCATTATGTGGAEQYFGPGTRLTVT.

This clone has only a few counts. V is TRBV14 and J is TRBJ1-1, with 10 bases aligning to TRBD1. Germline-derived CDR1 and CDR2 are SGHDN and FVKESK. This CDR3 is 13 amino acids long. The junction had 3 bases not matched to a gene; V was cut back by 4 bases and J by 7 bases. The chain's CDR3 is CASSPRTGGEAFF. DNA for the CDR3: TGTGCCAGCAGCCCCCGGACAGGGGGTGAAGCTTTCTTT.

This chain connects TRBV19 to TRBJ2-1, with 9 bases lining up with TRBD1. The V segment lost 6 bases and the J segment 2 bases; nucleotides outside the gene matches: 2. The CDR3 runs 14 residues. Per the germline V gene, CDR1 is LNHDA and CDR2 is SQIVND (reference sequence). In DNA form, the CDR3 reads TGTGCCAGTAGCGGGACAGGGACCTACAATGAGCAGTTCTTC. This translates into CASSGTGTYNEQFF. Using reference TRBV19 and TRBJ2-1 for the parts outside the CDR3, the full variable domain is DGGITQSPKYLFRKEGQNVTLSCEQNLNHDAMYWYRQDPGQGLRLIYYSQIVNDFQKGDIAEGYSVSREKKESFPLTVTSAQKNPTAFYLCASSGTGTYNEQFFGPGTRLTVL.

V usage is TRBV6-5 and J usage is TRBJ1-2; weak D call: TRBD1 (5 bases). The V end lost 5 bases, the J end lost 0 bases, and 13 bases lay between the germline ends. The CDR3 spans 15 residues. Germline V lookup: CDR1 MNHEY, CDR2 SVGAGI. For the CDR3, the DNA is TGTGCCAGCAGTCCCCGGGGGGAGACTAACTATGGCTACACCTTC. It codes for CASSPRGETNYGYTF.

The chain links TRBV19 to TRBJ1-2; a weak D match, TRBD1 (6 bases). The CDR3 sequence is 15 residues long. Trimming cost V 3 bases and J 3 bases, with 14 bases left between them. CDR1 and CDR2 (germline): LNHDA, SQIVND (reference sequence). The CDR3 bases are TGTGCCAGTAGTATCCCCTGGCAGGGGCACTATGGCTACACCTTC. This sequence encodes CASSIPWQGHYGYTF.

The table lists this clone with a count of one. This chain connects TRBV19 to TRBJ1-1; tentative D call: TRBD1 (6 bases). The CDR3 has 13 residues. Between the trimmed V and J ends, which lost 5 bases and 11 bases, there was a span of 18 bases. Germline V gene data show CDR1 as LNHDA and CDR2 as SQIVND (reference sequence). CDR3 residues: CASSVTGLRGAFF. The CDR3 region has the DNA TGTGCCAGTAGTGTGACCGGACTGAGGGGGGCTTTCTTT. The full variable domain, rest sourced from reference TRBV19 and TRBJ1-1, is DGGITQSPKYLFRKEGQNVTLSCEQNLNHDAMYWYRQDPGQGLRLIYYSQIVNDFQKGDIAEGYSVSREKKESFPLTVTSAQKNPTAFYLCASSVTGLRGAFFGQGTRLTVV.

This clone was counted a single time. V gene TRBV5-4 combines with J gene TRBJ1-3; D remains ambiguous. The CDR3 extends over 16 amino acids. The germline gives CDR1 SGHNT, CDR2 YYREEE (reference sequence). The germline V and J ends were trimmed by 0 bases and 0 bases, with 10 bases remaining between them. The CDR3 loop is CASSLERAVSGNTIYF. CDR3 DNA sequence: TGTGCCAGCAGCTTGGAGAGAGCTGTCTCTGGAAACACCATATATTTT.

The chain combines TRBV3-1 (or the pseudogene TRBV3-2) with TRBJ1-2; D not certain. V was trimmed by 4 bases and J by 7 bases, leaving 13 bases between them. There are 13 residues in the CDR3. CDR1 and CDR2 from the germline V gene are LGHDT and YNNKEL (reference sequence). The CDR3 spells CASSLTKASGYTF. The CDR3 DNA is TGTGCCAGCAGCCTGACTAAGGCCAGTGGCTACACCTTC.

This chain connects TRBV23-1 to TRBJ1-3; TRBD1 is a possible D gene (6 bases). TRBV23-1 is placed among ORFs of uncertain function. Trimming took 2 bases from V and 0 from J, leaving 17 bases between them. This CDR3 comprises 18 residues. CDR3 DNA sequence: TGCGCCAGCAGTCAACCCCTTAACCGGACAGCCTCTGGAAACACCATATATTTT. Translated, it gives CASSQPLNRTASGNTIYF.

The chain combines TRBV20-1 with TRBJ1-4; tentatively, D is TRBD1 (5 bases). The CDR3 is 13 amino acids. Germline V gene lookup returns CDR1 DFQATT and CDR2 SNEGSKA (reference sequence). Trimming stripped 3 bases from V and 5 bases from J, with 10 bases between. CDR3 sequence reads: CSASGQGNEKLFF. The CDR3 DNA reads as TGCAGTGCTAGTGGCCAGGGAAATGAAAAACTGTTTTTT.

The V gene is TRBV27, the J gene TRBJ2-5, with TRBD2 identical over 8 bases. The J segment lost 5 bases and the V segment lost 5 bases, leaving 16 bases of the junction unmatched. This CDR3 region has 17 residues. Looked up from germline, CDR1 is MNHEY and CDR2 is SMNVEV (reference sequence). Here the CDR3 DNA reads TGTGCCAGCAGTCGTATCGGCTGGACTAGCCGCATTGAGACCCAGTACTTC. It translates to CASSRIGWTSRIETQYF.

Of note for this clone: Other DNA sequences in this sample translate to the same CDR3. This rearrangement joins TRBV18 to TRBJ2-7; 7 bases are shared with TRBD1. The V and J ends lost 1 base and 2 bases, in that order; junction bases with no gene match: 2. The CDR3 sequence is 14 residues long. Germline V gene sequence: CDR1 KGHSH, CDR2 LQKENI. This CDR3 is CASSPLDRAYEQYF. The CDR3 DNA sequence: TGTGCCAGCTCACCACTCGACAGGGCCTACGAGCAGTACTTC. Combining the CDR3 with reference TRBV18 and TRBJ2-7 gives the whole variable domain NAGVMQNPRHLVRRRGQEARLRCSPMKGHSHVYWYRQLPEEGLKFMVYLQKENIIDESGMPKERFSAEFPKEGPSILRIQQVVRGDSAAYFCASSPLDRAYEQYFGPGTRLTVT.